The 24 T cell receptor beta chains below all came from one sample that was sequenced in a study of blood T cell repertoires in COVID-19. Profiled with immunoSEQ multiplex PCR; TCRdb holds only in-frame clones, not every one. The sample holds 25,000 to 35,000 clones; roughly 87% are singletons and the top ten take around half. The sample taken for sequencing was peripheral blood. All receptors come from a human donor with acute or convalescent COVID-19. The donor label of this sample is uncertain.

This chain uses TRBV18 with TRBJ2-1; TRBD2 might be the D (5 bases). The V gene's germline CDR1 is KGHSH and CDR2 LQKENI. Trimming pared 1 base from V and 6 bases from J, leaving 13 bases between. The CDR3 is made up of 15 amino acids. CDR3 nucleotides: TGTGCCAGCTCACCACAATCGGGGTCTCTCAATGAGCAGTTCTTC. It specifies CASSPQSGSLNEQFF.

The V call is TRBV6-5, the J call TRBJ1-1; 7 bases are shared with TRBD1. V lost 5 bases and J lost 8; bases outside the gene matches: 5. The germline CDR1 and CDR2 sequences are MNHEY and SVGAGI. The CDR3 is made up of 12 amino acids. The CDR3 coding sequence is TGTGCCAGCAGTCTAGACAGGGTAGAAGCTTTCTTT. Translation gives CASSLDRVEAFF.

About this clone: One junction end disagrees with the germline gene, perhaps due to a read error. The V and J genes are TRBV7-2 and TRBJ2-4; TRBD2 agrees at 10 bases. CDR1 is SGHTA, CDR2 FQGNSA, per germline. The CDR3 has 17 residues. The CDR3 bases are TGTGCCAGCAGCCTAGCCCCGACCGGGACTAGCGATGCCATTCAGTACTTC. Translating gives CASSLAPTGTSDAIQYF.

V and J are TRBV28 and TRBJ2-1; 10 nucleotides line up with TRBD2. Losses at the gene ends were 2 bases for V and 0 bases for J; bases not matched to a gene: 10. Per the germline V gene, CDR1 is MDHEN and CDR2 is SYDVKM. The CDR3 extends over 19 amino acids. The DNA for the CDR3 is TGTGCCAGCAGTTTAGGACTAGCGGAGCCATTCAGCTCCTACAATGAGCAGTTCTTC. Its protein product is CASSLGLAEPFSSYNEQFF.

The chain combines TRBV9 with TRBJ2-5, with 8 bases matching TRBD1. This CDR3 has 15 residues. V gave up 7 bases and J gave up 4 bases; unmatched junction bases: 12. CDR1 is SGDLS and CDR2 is YYNGEE in the germline V gene. The CDR3 region is CASAPGGGPRETQYF. CDR3 DNA: TGTGCCAGCGCCCCAGGGGGCGGGCCTAGAGAGACCCAGTACTTC. Variable domain in full (rest from reference TRBV9 and TRBJ2-5): DSGVTQTPKHLITATGQRVTLRCSPRSGDLSVYWYQQSLDQGLQFLIQYYNGEERAKGNILERFSAQQFPDLHSELNLSSLELGDSALYFCASAPGGGPRETQYFGPGTRLLVL.

The rearrangement links TRBV6-2 or TRBV6-3 to TRBJ2-7; 10 bases are a match to TRBD2. The CDR3 contains 15 residues. Germline V CDR1 and CDR2: MNHEY, SVGEGT. The J segment lost 7 bases and the V segment lost 4 bases, leaving 10 bases of the junction unmatched. In DNA form, the CDR3 reads TGTGCCAGCAGTTTCCCCGGGGAGCGGGGGGGAGAGCAGTACTTC. Amino acids: CASSFPGERGGEQYF.

This clone turned up a few times. This chain joins TRBV9 and TRBJ2-7; TRBD2 might be the D (5 bases). This CDR3 has 15 residues. With 7 bases removed from V and 6 bases from J, the gap between germline ends came to 23 bases. Germline loops: CDR1 SGDLS, CDR2 YYNGEE. CDR3 in DNA: TGTGCCAGCTGGGGAGAGGGTCGGCTCTACGTCGAGCAGTACTTC. Translated: CASWGEGRLYVEQYF.

The J gene is TRBJ1-5, the V gene TRBV15, with no clear D. Trimming stripped 1 base from V and 5 bases from J, with 6 bases between. CDR3 length equals 13 residues. Germline-derived CDR1 and CDR2 are LNHNV and YYDKDF (reference sequence). Written as DNA, the CDR3 is TGTGCCACCAGCAGAGTGGCCGATCAGCCCCAGCATTTT. It translates to CATSRVADQPQHF.

This rearrangement joins TRBV6-6 to TRBJ2-4, with TRBD1 matching over 9 bases. The junction had 15 bases not matched to a gene; V was cut back by 10 bases and J by 5 bases. CDR1 is MNHNY and CDR2 is SVGAGI in the germline V gene (reference sequence). The CDR3 loop spans 16 amino acids. The CDR3 DNA reads as TGTGCCACCCTTGGGACAGGGTGGGTTAGCCAAAACATTCAGTACTTC. It codes for CATLGTGWVSQNIQYF.

This clone has more than one count but fewer than ten. The chain combines TRBV7-8 with TRBJ2-7; TRBD2 matches at 7 bases. The length of the CDR3 is 16 residues. In germline, CDR1 is SGHVS, CDR2 FQNEAQ. V lost 1 base and J lost 5; bases outside the gene matches: 11. The CDR3 coding sequence is TGTGCCAGCAGCTTAGTTGCGGCGGGGGTCTCGAACGAGCAGTACTTC. This codes for CASSLVAAGVSNEQYF.

The CDR3 DNA reads as TGTGCCAGCGTAGGCGGCTCTGGGGCCAACGTCCTGACTTTC. Its protein product is CASVGGSGANVLTF. The chain employs TRBV6-5 and TRBJ2-6; D unresolved. The CDR3 totals 14 residues. The germline CDR1 and CDR2 sequences are MNHEY and SVGAGI. Trimming removed 8 bases at V and 0 bases at J, with 8 bases between.

This chain joins TRBV7-2 and TRBJ2-5; TRBD2 agrees at 8 bases. CDR1 is SGHTA and CDR2 is FQGNSA in the germline V gene. V gave up 1 base and J gave up 10 bases; unmatched junction bases: 8. This CDR3 has 14 amino acids. The CDR3 DNA sequence: TGTGCCAGCAGCTTAGTGGGAACTAGCGGATACCAGTACTTC. The encoded protein is CASSLVGTSGYQYF.

J is TRBJ2-1 and V is TRBV19; 11 positions agree with TRBD2. The CDR3 has 17 residues. Germline lookup yields CDR1 LNHDA and CDR2 SQIVND (reference sequence). Unmatched junction bases numbered 12, after V lost 6 bases and J lost 5 bases. For the CDR3, the DNA is TGTGCCAGTAGGGTAGCGGGAGGGCCGGGGAGGAACAATGAGCAGTTCTTC. This codes for CASRVAGGPGRNNEQFF.

The sample holds one count of this clone. CDR3: CASSRGTEAFF. The CDR3 bases are TGTGCCAGCAGCAGGGGAACTGAAGCTTTCTTT. The rearrangement uses TRBV5-8 and TRBJ1-1; possibly TRBD1 for D (5 bases). CDR3 length: 11 amino acids. V lost 4 bases to trimming and J lost 5 bases, with 6 bases between them. Germline V lookup: CDR1 SGHTS, CDR2 YDEGEE.

The J gene is TRBJ1-6, the V gene TRBV5-8; no clear D gene. Germline CDR1 is SGHTS and CDR2 is YDEGEE. V lost 0 bases, J lost 10 bases, and 11 bases lay in between. The CDR3 contains 14 residues. CDR3 DNA: TGTGCCAGCAGCTTGGGTCGTCTGCGATCACCCCTCCACTTT. This encodes CASSLGRLRSPLHF.

The gene calls are TRBV6-5 and TRBJ2-1; TRBD1 matches at 8 bases. J was trimmed by 5 bases and V by 6 bases; bases with no gene match: 9. This CDR3 has 15 residues. Germline loops: CDR1 MNHEY, CDR2 SVGAGI. The CDR3 DNA reads as TGTGCCAGCAGCTCCGGACAGGGCTACCACAATGAGCAGTTCTTC. Translation gives CASSSGQGYHNEQFF.

This clone was seen only once. The V and J genes are TRBV5-1 and TRBJ1-2; no clear D gene. Between the trimmed V and J ends, which lost 0 bases and 6 bases, there was a span of 12 bases. Germline V CDR1 and CDR2: SGHRS, YFSETQ. This CDR3 is 14 amino acids long. CDR3 coding DNA: TGCGCCAGCAGCTTGGACCGGGAGCCAGATGGCTACACCTTC. Translating it yields CASSLDREPDGYTF.

The J gene is TRBJ1-1, the V gene TRBV30; D gene ambiguous. The germline CDR1 and CDR2 sequences are GTSNPN and SVGIG (reference sequence). The CDR3 extends over 12 amino acids. Trimming took off 2 bases at V and 3 bases at J, with 7 bases between the two ends. The CDR3 is CAWSPQYTEAFF. CDR3 sequence (DNA): TGTGCCTGGAGTCCACAGTACACTGAAGCTTTCTTT. Full variable domain (outside the CDR3, taken from reference TRBV30 and TRBJ1-1): SQTIHQWPATLVQPVGSPLSLECTVEGTSNPNLYWYRQAAGRGLQLLFYSVGIGQISSEVPQNLSASRPQDRQFILSSKKLLLSDSGFYLCAWSPQYTEAFFGQGTRLTVV.

This rearrangement joins TRBV5-1 to TRBJ2-3, with 8 positions matching TRBD1. This CDR3 comprises 15 residues. Germline trimming cut 4 bases from V and 5 bases from J; bases unmatched to any gene: 9. CDR1 SGHRS and CDR2 YFSETQ come from the germline V gene. The CDR3 here is CASSRTGLGEDTQYF. CDR3 nucleotide sequence: TGCGCCAGCAGCCGGACAGGGTTAGGGGAAGATACGCAGTATTTT.

Only one count was recorded for this clone. The chain is built from TRBV3-1 (or the pseudogene TRBV3-2) and TRBJ2-3; 7 bases map to TRBD1. Looked up from germline, CDR1 is LGHDT and CDR2 is YNNKEL (reference sequence). The trim removed 3 bases at V and 2 bases at J, leaving 8 bases unmatched. The CDR3 is 16 residues long. The CDR3 region has the DNA TGTGCCAGCAGCCACGGACAGGCTCCAAACACAGATACGCAGTATTTT. This codes for CASSHGQAPNTDTQYF.

The rearrangement joins TRBV7-3 to TRBJ1-2; D is uncertain. Germline-derived CDR1 and CDR2 are SGHTA and FQGTGA. Trimming stripped 5 bases from V and 0 bases from J, with 13 bases between. The CDR3 has 15 amino acids. This CDR3 reads CASSPSAGSNYGYTF. CDR3 DNA sequence: TGTGCCAGCAGCCCCTCCGCGGGTTCTAACTATGGCTACACCTTC.

The chain couples TRBV29-1 to TRBJ1-1; tentative D call: TRBD1 (5 bases). CDR3 size: 15 residues. V was trimmed by 3 bases and J by 3 bases, leaving 17 bases between them. The germline CDR1 and CDR2 sequences are SQVTM and ANQGSEA. The CDR3 sequence: CSVDGAVGRHTEAFF. In DNA, the CDR3 is TGCAGCGTTGATGGGGCGGTGGGGCGGCACACTGAAGCTTTCTTT. Full variable domain (rest looked up from reference TRBV29-1 and TRBJ1-1): SAVISQKPSRDICQRGTSLTIQCQVDSQVTMMFWYRQQPGQSLTLIATANQGSEATYESGFVIDKFPISRPNLTFSTLTVSNMSPEDSSIYLCSVDGAVGRHTEAFFGQGTRLTVV.

This chain joins TRBV7-9 and TRBJ1-1; 8 bases align to TRBD1. CDR3 length equals 17 residues. Germline V gives CDR1 SEHNR, CDR2 FQNEAQ (reference sequence). After removal of 4 bases from V and 1 base from J, the junction contained 11 bases not matched to a gene. This chain's CDR3 is CASSSTYFDRGNTEAFF. DNA for the CDR3: TGTGCCAGCAGCTCTACTTACTTTGACAGGGGGAACACTGAAGCTTTCTTT.

The V and J genes are TRBV27 and TRBJ2-1; TRBD1 matches at 8 bases. In germline, CDR1 is MNHEY, CDR2 SMNVEV (reference sequence). J was trimmed by 6 bases and V by 6 bases; bases with no gene match: 13. The CDR3 extends over 16 amino acids. This CDR3 reads CASRDRVSEWPNEQFF. In DNA form, the CDR3 reads TGTGCCAGCAGGGACAGGGTTTCGGAGTGGCCCAATGAGCAGTTCTTC.